Listed here are 32 T cell receptor beta chains from one sample, sequenced in a study of metastatic and nonmetastatic thyroid tumors. No treatment of any kind had been given to any patient before thyroid surgery. TCRdb re-analyzed the PCR reads through MiXCR. The data hold 7,500 to 9,500 clones, with 35% to 45% observed a single time. The sample consisted of tumor tissue. Receptors were obtained from a female donor with papillary thyroid cancer or a benign thyroid nodule (not recorded which). Some clones in this sample may be carry-over from other donors' samples.

The chain recombines TRBV7-3 with TRBJ2-3, with 8 positions matching TRBD2. Germline assignment: CDR1 SGHTA and CDR2 FQGTGA. Trimming took 5 bases from V and 6 from J; bases not matched to a gene: 10. This CDR3 contains 15 residues. The CDR3 nucleotides are TGTGCCAGCAGCCCAAATGGCGGGAGGTGGGATACGCAGTATTTT. Amino acids: CASSPNGGRWDTQYF.

At least ten counts were recorded for this clone. The gene calls are TRBV18 and TRBJ1-1; D might be TRBD1 (6 bases). This CDR3 spans 16 amino acids. Germline values: CDR1 KGHSH, CDR2 LQKENI. V was trimmed by 0 bases and J by 1 base, leaving 12 bases between them. The CDR3 coding sequence is TGTGCCAGCTCACCACCCTCGACAGGATCGAACACTGAAGCTTTCTTT. Residues: CASSPPSTGSNTEAFF.

The chain combines TRBV6-2 or TRBV6-3 with TRBJ2-7; perhaps TRBD2 as D (5 bases). V lost 4 bases and J lost 4, with 23 bases in between. Per germline, CDR1 MNHEY and CDR2 SVGEGT. This CDR3 region has 17 residues. The CDR3 protein is CASSFARGERSRYEQYF. In DNA form, the CDR3 reads TGTGCCAGCAGTTTCGCTCGAGGCGAGCGGTCCAGATACGAGCAGTACTTC.

By sample fraction, this clone is medium-sized (0.01 to 0.1%). The genes are TRBV6-1 and TRBJ2-3; either TRBD1 or TRBD2 may supply D (5 bases each). V lost 10 bases and J lost 4, with 21 bases in between. CDR1 and CDR2 from the germline V gene are MNHNS and SASEGT. The CDR3 has 15 amino acids. The DNA for the CDR3 is TGTGCCACCTCGAGAGAGGGGAGCAGGTCAGATACGCAGTATTTT. Amino acid sequence: CATSREGSRSDTQYF.

This chain joins TRBV18 and TRBJ1-1; tentatively, D is TRBD1 (6 bases). The CDR3 covers 17 residues. CDR1 is KGHSH and CDR2 is LQKENI in the germline V gene. V gave up 2 bases and J gave up 1 base, with 17 bases separating them. CDR3 sequence reads: CASSPIPTGSPNTEAFF. DNA for the CDR3: TGTGCCAGCTCACCAATCCCCACAGGGTCCCCGAACACTGAAGCTTTCTTT. The complete variable domain, with remaining parts taken from reference TRBV18 and TRBJ1-1, reads NAGVMQNPRHLVRRRGQEARLRCSPMKGHSHVYWYRQLPEEGLKFMVYLQKENIIDESGMPKERFSAEFPKEGPSILRIQQVVRGDSAAYFCASSPIPTGSPNTEAFFGQGTRLTVV.

In the case of this clone: One junction end does not reproduce the germline sequence, and a read error may be involved. The chain has TRBV6-1 and TRBJ2-7, with D uncertain. Germline CDR1 MNHNS, CDR2 SASEGT. This CDR3 is 9 amino acids long. The CDR3 region is CARSSEQHF. Here the CDR3 DNA reads TGTGCCAGATCAAGCGAGCAGCACTTC.

Ten or more counts support this clone. The chain joins TRBV20-1 to TRBJ2-5; D is unresolved. The CDR3 spans 11 residues. Germline CDR1 reads DFQATT; CDR2 reads SNEGSKA (reference sequence). With 6 bases removed from V and 7 bases from J, the gap between germline ends came to 12 bases. DNA of the CDR3: TGCAGTGCGGCAAGGGATGGGACCCAGTACTTC. Translating it yields CSAARDGTQYF.

This clone was detected a few times. Here the CDR3 reads CASSPEGPSGGQGVYEQYF. In DNA form, the CDR3 reads TGTGCCAGCAGTCCCGAAGGTCCAAGCGGAGGGCAGGGCGTCTACGAGCAGTACTTC. The chain recombines TRBV28 with TRBJ2-7; tentatively, D is TRBD2 (6 bases). Germline V gene sequence: CDR1 MDHEN, CDR2 SYDVKM. This CDR3 region has 19 residues. V shed 5 bases and J shed 3 bases, with 29 bases lying between them.

This clone counts as medium-sized. The rearrangement uses TRBV27 and TRBJ2-2, with D perhaps matching TRBD1 or TRBD2 (5 bases each). Germline V CDR1 and CDR2: MNHEY, SMNVEV (reference sequence). This CDR3 contains 14 residues. V gave up 6 bases and J gave up 6 bases, with 14 bases separating them. In DNA, the CDR3 is TGTGCCAGCAGAGGGACGGCTCCGGCCGGGGAGCTGTTTTTT. Translated, it gives CASRGTAPAGELFF.

The chain links TRBV20-1 to TRBJ1-5; no firm D call. Per the germline V gene, CDR1 is DFQATT and CDR2 is SNEGSKA (reference sequence). V was trimmed by 0 bases and J by 3 bases, leaving 9 bases between them. This CDR3 region has 14 residues. Written as DNA, the CDR3 is TGCAGTGCTAGAGATCAGGATCTCAATCAGCCCCAGCATTTT. Translated: CSARDQDLNQPQHF.

This clone was seen a few times. The chain recombines TRBV27 with TRBJ1-5, with D possibly being TRBD1 (6 bases). The CDR3 has 15 amino acids. Trimming removed 0 bases at V and 2 bases at J, with 8 bases between. CDR1 MNHEY and CDR2 SMNVEV come from the germline V gene (reference sequence). CDR3 nucleotides: TGTGCCAGCAGTTTATCACAGGGCGGCAATCAGCCCCAGCATTTT. Translation gives CASSLSQGGNQPQHF.

This chain joins TRBV9 and TRBJ2-1; 12 bases align to TRBD2. CDR3 size: 16 residues. V lost 4 bases to trimming and J lost 7 bases; unmatched junction nucleotides: 9. CDR1 is SGDLS and CDR2 is YYNGEE in the germline V gene. The CDR3 sequence is CASSSRTSGTRNEQFF. For the CDR3, the DNA is TGTGCCAGCAGCTCCCGGACTAGCGGGACCCGGAATGAGCAGTTCTTC.

This clone is classed as large (0.1 to 1%). V gene TRBV28 combines with J gene TRBJ1-2; D possibly corresponds to TRBD1 (6 bases). CDR1 is MDHEN and CDR2 is SYDVKM in the germline V gene. Trimming removed 5 bases from V and 8 bases from J, with 21 bases in between. CDR3 length: 15 residues. CDR3 nucleotides: TGTGCCAGCAGTGCGGGACAATCCCAAGTGGAGGGCTACACCTTC. Residues: CASSAGQSQVEGYTF.

This chain links TRBV6-2 or TRBV6-3 with TRBJ2-7; possibly TRBD1 for D (6 bases). The length of the CDR3 is 14 residues. The V end lost 10 bases, the J end lost 2 bases, and 18 bases lay between the germline ends. Germline-derived CDR1 and CDR2 are MNHEY and SVGEGT. CDR3 residues: CAITPGTRPYEQYF. The CDR3 nucleotides read TGTGCCATCACCCCCGGGACACGACCCTACGAGCAGTACTTC.

Many counts were recorded for this clone. The V gene is TRBV5-1, the J gene TRBJ2-5; tentatively, D is TRBD2 (6 bases). The CDR3 loop spans 14 amino acids. Trimming cost V 5 bases and J 2 bases, with 13 bases left between them. Germline CDR1 is SGHRS and CDR2 is YFSETQ. The CDR3 DNA follows: TGCGCCAGCAGTTTTTTGGGACTTCAAGAGACCCAGTACTTC. Protein product: CASSFLGLQETQYF.

The V gene is TRBV6-1, the J gene TRBJ1-1; D is perhaps TRBD1 (5 bases). The germline V gene encodes CDR1 MNHNS and CDR2 SASEGT. The CDR3 has 14 residues. V was pared by 5 bases and J by 5 bases, with 15 bases between. CDR3 nucleotides: TGTGCCAGCAGTAGCAGGGCGGTGGGGACTGAAGCTTTCTTT. The encoded protein is CASSSRAVGTEAFF.

CDR3 in DNA: TGTGCCAGCAGTTATGCTAGCGGGCGAGACGAGCAGTACTTC. Translated: CASSYASGRDEQYF. The chain employs TRBV6-5 and TRBJ2-7, with 8 bases aligning to TRBD2. Germline trimming cut 3 bases from V and 5 bases from J; bases unmatched to any gene: 6. The CDR3 runs to 14 residues. Germline V gives CDR1 MNHEY, CDR2 SVGAGI.

This clone was observed a few times. At one boundary the junction diverges from the germline segment, which might be a read error. V gene TRBV12-3 or TRBV12-4 combines with J gene TRBJ2-2; 10 bases are shared with TRBD1. This CDR3 contains 14 residues. The CDR3 DNA sequence: TGTGCCAGCAGGACAGGGGGCAATGACGGGGAGCTGTTTTTC. Its translation: CASRTGGNDGELFF.

The chain recombines TRBV6-2 or TRBV6-3 with TRBJ2-7; D assignment may be TRBD1 or TRBD2 (5 bases each). CDR3 length: 15 residues. Germline V CDR1 and CDR2: MNHEY, SVGEGT. V was pared by 4 bases and J by 4 bases, with 17 bases between. CDR3 sequence: CASSSGRTRPYEQYF. The CDR3, as DNA: TGTGCCAGCAGTTCGGGACGGACGAGACCATACGAGCAGTACTTC.

The chain joins TRBV20-1 to TRBJ1-1; a weak D match, TRBD1 (5 bases). This CDR3 has 14 amino acids. V dropped 0 bases and J dropped 4 bases, with 12 bases sitting between them. The germline CDR1 and CDR2 sequences are DFQATT and SNEGSKA (reference sequence). CDR3 coding DNA: TGCAGTGCTAGAGATACGGGGAGGGGCACTGAAGCTTTCTTT. Amino acids: CSARDTGRGTEAFF.

CDR3 loop: CASNQDKGGSNEQFF. The CDR3 nucleotides are TGTGCCAGCAACCAGGACAAGGGCGGATCAAATGAGCAGTTCTTC. The gene calls are TRBV14 and TRBJ2-1; TRBD1 is a possible D gene (5 bases). Germline V gene lookup returns CDR1 SGHDN and CDR2 FVKESK. Trimming stripped 7 bases from V and 7 bases from J, with 20 bases between. This CDR3 region has 15 residues.

The chain is built from TRBV3-1 and TRBJ2-3; 8 bases map to TRBD2. This CDR3 spans 15 amino acids. The ends lost 1 base at V and 2 bases at J; junction bases unmatched: 2. Germline lookup yields CDR1 LGHDT and CDR2 YNNKEL (reference sequence). The CDR3 protein is CASSQAGGPTDTQYF. CDR3 in DNA: TGTGCCAGCAGCCAAGCGGGGGGGCCCACAGATACGCAGTATTTT.

Of note for this clone: A junction end diverges from the germline sequence, so it may reflect a read error. The chain joins TRBV3-1 to TRBJ2-7; D is possibly TRBD2 (5 bases). This CDR3 comprises 11 residues. In germline, CDR1 is LGHDT, CDR2 YNNKEL (reference sequence). DNA of the CDR3: TGTGCCAGCGGGAGTTTCTACGAGCAGCACTTC. It translates to CASGSFYEQHF.

The genes are TRBV5-1 and TRBJ2-7, with 9 positions matching TRBD1. Germline lookup yields CDR1 SGHRS and CDR2 YFSETQ. Unmatched junction bases numbered 10, after V lost 4 bases and J lost 2 bases. CDR3 length: 16 residues. Written as DNA, the CDR3 is TGCGCCAGCAGCGAGGACAGGGGCTTTTTCGCCTACGAGCAGTACTTC. Its protein is CASSEDRGFFAYEQYF.

The V and J genes are TRBV11-1 and TRBJ2-3; 10 bases align to TRBD1. Per the germline V gene, CDR1 is SGHAT and CDR2 is FQDESV (reference sequence). There are 15 residues in the CDR3. Trimming at V came to 3 bases and at J to 5 bases, leaving 5 bases not matched to a gene. The CDR3 coding sequence is TGTGCCAGCAGCTTTTTAGGACAGGGGGGAGATACGCAGTATTTT. This codes for CASSFLGQGGDTQYF.

As concerns this clone: The junction departs from germline at one end; a sequencing error may be responsible. The genes are TRBV6-5 and TRBJ2-3, with TRBD2 matching over 8 bases. This CDR3 comprises 17 residues. Germline CDR1 and CDR2: MNHEY and SVGAGI. The CDR3 loop reads CASSSRQRGRGTDKQYF. CDR3 sequence (DNA): TGTGCCAGCAGTTCACGGCAGCGGGGGCGAGGCACAGATAAGCAGTATTTT.

This clone was picked up a small number of times. The genes are TRBV28 and TRBJ1-2; no reliable D call. Germline CDR1 and CDR2: MDHEN and SYDVKM. The CDR3 contains 13 residues. Deletions cut 6 bases from V and 7 bases from J, with 15 bases between. CDR3 region: CASSPGPVPGYTF. CDR3 nucleotide sequence: TGTGCCAGCAGCCCCGGCCCAGTACCTGGCTACACCTTC.

This clone was seen once. V gene TRBV20-1 combines with J gene TRBJ2-7; D is undetermined. Germline CDR1 DFQATT, CDR2 SNEGSKA (reference sequence). V lost 5 bases, J lost 2 bases, and 13 bases lay in between. The CDR3 is 13 amino acids. DNA of the CDR3: TGCAGTGCTGAGACTGGGTGGCCCTACGAGCAGTACTTC. Translated: CSAETGWPYEQYF.

This clone was recorded at least ten times. The CDR3 sequence: CASSQDPGTGIHCNQPQHF. CDR3 nucleotides: TGTGCCAGCAGCCAAGATCCGGGGACAGGGATTCATTGCAATCAGCCCCAGCATTTT. The chain joins TRBV14 to TRBJ1-5; 9 nucleotides match TRBD1. Losses at the gene ends were 0 bases for V and 2 bases for J; bases not matched to a gene: 11. CDR3 length: 19 amino acids. The germline V gene has CDR1 SGHDN and CDR2 FVKESK.

This sequence joins TRBV20-1 and TRBJ1-1; D is ambiguous. The germline V gene has CDR1 DFQATT and CDR2 SNEGSKA (reference sequence). The CDR3 is 11 residues long. V was cut by 3 bases and J by 11 bases, with 13 bases left in between. CDR3 region: CSARGWAGAFF. CDR3 DNA sequence: TGCAGTGCTAGGGGGTGGGCTGGTGCTTTCTTT.

V is TRBV2 and J is TRBJ1-5; D call uncertain. Germline CDR1 reads SNHLY; CDR2 reads FYNNEI. The V and J ends lost 2 bases and 4 bases respectively, with 6 bases between them. The CDR3 is 13 residues long. The CDR3 loop is CASSESWNQPQHF. CDR3 DNA sequence: TGTGCCAGCAGTGAAAGCTGGAATCAGCCCCAGCATTTT.

This clone is termed medium-sized. The same CDR3 also results from other DNA sequences found in this sample. V gene TRBV6-1 combines with J gene TRBJ1-6; D uncertain. The CDR3 has 13 residues. Trimming shortened V by 7 bases and J by 8 bases, and 12 bases separated the two germline ends. In germline, CDR1 is MNHNS, CDR2 SASEGT. The CDR3 nucleotides are TGTGCCAGCAAGGGAACAGAGTATTCACCCCTCCACTTT. Its translation: CASKGTEYSPLHF.